This T cell receptor (beta chain) stems from a study of Graves' ophthalmopathy and Graves' hyperthyroidism. Background on the study: Peripheral blood was collected at initial diagnosis, before any treatment.

With 3 bases removed from V and 6 bases from J, the gap between germline ends came to 12 bases. The length of the CDR3 is 15 residues. The germline V gene encodes CDR1 LNHDA and CDR2 SQIVND (reference sequence). Using RNA transcripts, the TCR beta CDR3 regions were amplified. RT-PCR in the first round used HTBI primers; a second-round multiplex PCR followed. TCRdb used MiXCR to reprocess the multiplex PCR reads, holding one entry per CDR3 protein. Among about 230,000 distinct CDR3 sequences listed, around 42% were seen once. A duration under 3 months, NOSPECS ≥4, CAS ≥3 and moderate-to-severe activity characterized the donors with ophthalmopathy. Other autoimmune diseases, uncontrolled infections, pregnancy or lactation excluded patients from enrollment. This clonotype was detected a few times.

The specimen sequenced was peripheral blood. V is TRBV19 and J is TRBJ1-6; D unclear. The source of this sequence is an adult man with Graves' ophthalmopathy. The CDR3 bases are TGTGCCAGTAGTATTAAAGGGCAGGTTAATTCACCCCTCCACTTT. Amino acids: CASSIKGQVNSPLHF.